These 21 T cell receptor beta chains originate from one sample sequenced in a study of CD4 T cells in relation to SARS-CoV-2 and coronaviruses. Only in-frame clones appear in the TCRdb table, and some are missing; sequencing was by immunoSEQ multiplex PCR. The sample contains 43,000 or so clones, over 70% of which appear only once. Antigens of these TCRs are unknown. The sample taken for sequencing was naive CD4+ T cells from PBMCs, cultured in vitro. Subset specified: naive CD4+ T cells isolated by negative enrichment. Receptors originate from an adult with COVID-19.

This chain links TRBV3-1 (or the pseudogene TRBV3-2) with TRBJ2-5; the match to TRBD2 covers 14 bases. J lost 5 bases, V lost 3 bases, and 5 bases had no gene match. The germline CDR1 and CDR2 sequences are LGHDT and YNNKEL (reference sequence). This CDR3 contains 16 residues. This chain's CDR3 is CASSQGTSGSGETQYF. For the CDR3, the DNA is TGTGCCAGCAGCCAGGGGACTAGCGGGAGTGGCGAGACCCAGTACTTC.

The chain links TRBV4-3 to TRBJ2-5, with TRBD1 matching over 11 bases. Germline CDR1 reads LGHNA; CDR2 reads YSLEER. CDR3 length equals 16 residues. V lost 4 bases, J lost 4 bases, and 8 bases stayed unmatched. The CDR3 nucleotides are TGCGCCAGCAGCCCGGGCCGGGACAGGGGGGGAGAGACCCAGTACTTC. Residues: CASSPGRDRGGETQYF.

The chain employs TRBV24-1 and TRBJ2-5; 7 bases are shared with TRBD1. CDR3 length: 16 residues. V lost 2 bases to trimming and J lost 5 bases; unmatched junction nucleotides: 10. From germline, CDR1 is KGHDR and CDR2 SFDVKD. The DNA of the CDR3 is TGTGCCACCAGTGATTATATCAGGGGGTCGAGTGAGACCCAGTACTTC. Translation gives CATSDYIRGSSETQYF.

CDR3 amino acids: CASSIYGTEHSNQPQHF. DNA for the CDR3: TGTGCCAGTAGTATTTATGGAACGGAACATAGCAATCAGCCCCAGCATTTT. The chain employs TRBV19 and TRBJ1-5; no firm D call. Germline V CDR1 and CDR2: LNHDA, SQIVND (reference sequence). The CDR3 runs 17 residues. The germline V and J ends were trimmed by 3 bases and 0 bases, with 15 bases remaining between them.

The rearrangement links TRBV4-3 to TRBJ2-7, with TRBD2 as a possible D gene (5 bases). V was cut by 4 bases and J by 3 bases, with 13 bases left in between. The length of the CDR3 is 14 residues. The germline V gene encodes CDR1 LGHNA and CDR2 YSLEER. CDR3 DNA: TGCGCCAGCAGCCCCCTGGAAGGGAGCTACGAGCAGTACTTC. It specifies CASSPLEGSYEQYF.

The J gene is TRBJ2-2, the V gene TRBV6-6; maybe TRBD1 (6 bases). The CDR3 runs 16 residues. V gave up 9 bases and J gave up 6 bases, with 23 bases separating them. CDR1 and CDR2 (germline): MNHNY, SVGAGI (reference sequence). CDR3: CASRHGTAGEAGELFF. CDR3 in DNA: TGTGCCAGTCGCCATGGAACGGCAGGGGAAGCCGGGGAGCTGTTTTTT.

CDR3 region: CASTEDRDGYTF. The CDR3 DNA reads as TGTGCCAGCACCGAGGACAGGGACGGCTACACCTTC. The rearrangement uses TRBV7-9 and TRBJ1-2; 8 bases are shared with TRBD1. Germline V lookup: CDR1 SEHNR, CDR2 FQNEAQ (reference sequence). This CDR3 contains 12 residues. The V gene end was trimmed by 7 bases and the J gene end by 8 bases; junction bases not matched to a gene: 6.

The chain joins TRBV5-1 to TRBJ2-3; 9 bases are shared with TRBD1. Per germline, CDR1 SGHRS and CDR2 YFSETQ. V dropped 2 bases and J dropped 2; count of bases not matched to a gene: 3. The CDR3 contains 15 residues. Here the CDR3 DNA reads TGCGCCAGCAGCTTCGGGACAGGGTTCACAGATACGCAGTATTTT. Its translation is CASSFGTGFTDTQYF.

The V call is TRBV6-6, the J call TRBJ1-2, with D tentatively TRBD1 (6 bases). V lost 2 bases, J lost 8 bases, and 15 bases lay in between. Germline V CDR1 and CDR2: MNHNY, SVGAGI (reference sequence). This CDR3 is built from 14 residues. This chain's CDR3 is CASSYIRGGGGYTF. DNA for the CDR3: TGTGCCAGCAGTTACATAAGAGGGGGAGGCGGCTACACCTTC.

This clone was seen just once. The chain recombines TRBV7-9 with TRBJ1-1, with D tentatively TRBD1 (6 bases). This CDR3 spans 15 amino acids. Trimming took 2 bases from V and 5 from J, leaving 15 bases between them. Per the germline V gene, CDR1 is SEHNR and CDR2 is FQNEAQ (reference sequence). The CDR3 sequence: CASSLSQGYGTEAFF. The CDR3 DNA follows: TGTGCCAGCAGCTTAAGCCAGGGGTATGGTACTGAAGCTTTCTTT.

The V and J genes are TRBV28 and TRBJ2-7; D call uncertain. V lost 11 bases, J lost 4 bases, and 18 bases lay in between. Germline V gene sequence: CDR1 MDHEN, CDR2 SYDVKM. The CDR3 runs 13 residues. The CDR3 protein is CAPPGGEEYEQYF. In nucleotides, the CDR3 is TGTGCCCCCCCGGGTGGGGAAGAATACGAGCAGTACTTC. Full variable domain (rest looked up from reference TRBV28 and TRBJ2-7): DVKVTQSSRYLVKRTGEKVFLECVQDMDHENMFWYRQDPGLGLRLIYFSYDVKMKEKGDIPEGYSVSREKKERFSLILESASTNQTSMYLCAPPGGEEYEQYFGPGTRLTVT.

This clone showed up just a few times. This CDR3 is CASSQVAGTEAFF. The DNA for the CDR3 is TGTGCCAGCAGCCAGGTAGCGGGGACTGAAGCTTTCTTT. The rearrangement uses TRBV14 and TRBJ1-1; D gene uncertain. The CDR3 has 13 amino acids. Trimming took off 3 bases at V and 5 bases at J, with 10 bases between the two ends. Germline values: CDR1 SGHDN, CDR2 FVKESK.

The chain employs TRBV4-1 and TRBJ2-3; D uncertain. The V end lost 0 bases, the J end lost 4 bases, and 8 bases lay between the germline ends. The CDR3 totals 14 residues. Germline CDR1 is MGHRA and CDR2 is YSYEKL. CDR3 DNA sequence: TGCGCCAGCAGCCAAGATCGGTTGGCAGATACGCAGTATTTT. Its protein is CASSQDRLADTQYF.

The chain links TRBV7-9 to TRBJ1-2, with D possibly matching TRBD1 (5 bases). This CDR3 region has 14 residues. From germline, CDR1 is SEHNR and CDR2 FQNEAQ (reference sequence). V gave up 8 bases and J gave up 8 bases, with 21 bases separating them. The CDR3 region has the DNA TGTGCCAGCGCCCGTAGGGGCGGGCCCTGGGGCTACACCTTC. Translating gives CASARRGGPWGYTF.

J is TRBJ1-2 and V is TRBV3-1 (or the pseudogene TRBV3-2); D possibly corresponds to TRBD1 (6 bases). There are 13 residues in the CDR3. Trimming cost V 6 bases and J 4 bases, with 12 bases left between them. CDR1 and CDR2 from the germline V gene are LGHDT and YNNKEL (reference sequence). Here the CDR3 reads CASRQGIGYGYTF. CDR3 DNA sequence: TGTGCCAGCAGGCAGGGGATCGGCTATGGCTACACCTTC.

The chain combines TRBV28 with TRBJ2-1; D ambiguous. Per germline, CDR1 MDHEN and CDR2 SYDVKM. CDR3 length equals 10 residues. Trimming took off 2 bases at V and 9 bases at J, with 2 bases between the two ends. Written as DNA, the CDR3 is TGTGCCAGCAGTTTAGGTGAGCAGTTCTTC. This codes for CASSLGEQFF.

This clone appeared a few times. This CDR3 reads CASSRSLRGNEQYF. CDR3 coding DNA: TGTGCCAGCAGTCGAAGTCTGAGGGGGAACGAGCAGTACTTC. The rearrangement joins TRBV6-5 to TRBJ2-7; possibly TRBD1 for D (6 bases). V dropped 5 bases and J dropped 5 bases, with 16 bases sitting between them. This CDR3 contains 14 residues. Looked up from germline, CDR1 is MNHEY and CDR2 is SVGAGI.

This clone appeared once. The chain combines TRBV10-3 with TRBJ2-3; D uncertain. CDR3 length equals 12 residues. V lost 1 base, J lost 3 bases, and 2 bases lay in between. Germline CDR1 reads ENHRY; CDR2 reads SYGVKD. The CDR3 spells CAISEFTDTQYF. The CDR3 DNA follows: TGTGCCATCAGTGAGTTTACAGATACGCAGTATTTT.

This clone was detected a few times. V gene TRBV5-4 combines with J gene TRBJ1-1; tentatively, D is TRBD1 (6 bases). Germline V gene sequence: CDR1 SGHNT, CDR2 YYREEE (reference sequence). CDR3 length: 16 amino acids. Trimming took off 4 bases at V and 3 bases at J, with 19 bases between the two ends. CDR3 coding DNA: TGTGCCAGCAGCCCGAATAGGGCAGGGGCCGACACTGAAGCTTTCTTT. Translating it yields CASSPNRAGADTEAFF.

This clone came up a few times. DNA of the CDR3: TGTGCCAGCAGTCCACAGCGTGGGGGAGCCTACAATGAGCAGTTCTTC. Translated, it gives CASSPQRGGAYNEQFF. The genes are TRBV28 and TRBJ2-1, with D perhaps given as TRBD1 or TRBD2 (5 bases each). CDR1 and CDR2 from the germline V gene are MDHEN and SYDVKM. Trimming stripped 5 bases from V and 2 bases from J, with 16 bases between. The CDR3 loop spans 16 amino acids.

The chain links TRBV7-2 to TRBJ2-7, with 12 bases lining up with TRBD1. The V gene end was trimmed by 2 bases and the J gene end by 0 bases; junction bases not matched to a gene: 11. Germline loops: CDR1 SGHTA, CDR2 FQGNSA. This CDR3 is 19 amino acids long. CDR3 bases: TGTGCCAGCAGCTTATTGGGACAGGGGGCAGGTGGCGCCTCCTACGAGCAGTACTTC. Translated, it gives CASSLLGQGAGGASYEQYF. The variable domain in full, with the rest retrieved from reference TRBV7-2 and TRBJ2-7, is GAGVSQSPSNKVTEKGKDVELRCDPISGHTALYWYRQSLGQGLEFLIYFQGNSAPDKSGLPSDRFSAERTGGSVSTLTIQRTQQEDSAVYLCASSLLGQGAGGASYEQYFGPGTRLTVT.